This record looks at one TCR beta chain sequence and its context. Its target is unknown. The data are from a study of monozygotic twins with inflammatory bowel disease. The study's findings and limits: Lower sharing of clonotypes with other individuals was seen in IBD patients than in healthy twins. This was most marked in patients showing signs of disease activity.

TCRdb reprocessed the 5' RACE reads and reports one entry per CDR3 protein, with no DNA. This repertoire includes a few hundred thousand distinct CDR3 sequences. The germline gives CDR1 DFQATT, CDR2 SNEGSKA (reference sequence). The CDR3 runs 13 residues. The gene calls are TRBV20-1 and TRBJ2-7. This TCR was recovered from a human donor with ulcerative colitis or Crohn's disease, or a healthy co-twin of an affected twin (not recorded which). Specimen: blood. CDR3 loop: CSARKGLTYEQYF.